This T cell receptor beta chain stems from a study of blood T cell repertoires in COVID-19. Repertoires were generated with immunoSEQ multiplex PCR, while TCRdb's copy carries only in-frame clones and drops some. This repertoire shows 300,000 to 400,000 clones, less than 85% found once; its top ten account for approximately 1.9%. The receptor's source is a woman in her 30s who had been exposed to COVID-19. Material: PBMCs or T cells enriched from blood (not recorded which).

CDR3 in amino acids: CASGLWWANEQFF. CDR3 DNA: TGTGCTAGTGGTTTGTGGTGGGCGAATGAGCAGTTCTTC. The V and J genes are TRBV12-5 and TRBJ2-1; D gene uncertain. Looked up from germline, CDR1 is LGHNT and CDR2 is FRNRAP. Trimming cost V 2 bases and J 7 bases, with 9 bases left between them. This CDR3 has 13 amino acids.